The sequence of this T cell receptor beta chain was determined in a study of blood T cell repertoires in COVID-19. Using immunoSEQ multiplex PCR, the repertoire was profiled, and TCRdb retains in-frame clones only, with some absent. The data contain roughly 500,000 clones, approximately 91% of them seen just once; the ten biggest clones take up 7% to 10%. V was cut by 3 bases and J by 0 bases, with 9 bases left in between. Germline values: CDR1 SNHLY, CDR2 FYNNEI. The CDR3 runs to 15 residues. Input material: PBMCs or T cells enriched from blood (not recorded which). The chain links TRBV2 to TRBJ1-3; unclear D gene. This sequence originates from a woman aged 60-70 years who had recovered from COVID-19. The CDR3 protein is CASSEGLSSGNTIYF. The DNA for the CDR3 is TGTGCCAGCAGTGAGGGCTTGAGCTCTGGAAACACCATATATTTT. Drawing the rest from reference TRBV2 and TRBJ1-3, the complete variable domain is EPEVTQTPSHQVTQMGQEVILRCVPISNHLYFYWYRQILGQKVEFLVSFYNNEISEKSEIFDDQFSVERPDGSNFTLKIRSTKLEDSAMYFCASSEGLSSGNTIYFGEGSWLTVV.